The 25 T cell receptor beta chains given below trace back to one sample, sequenced in a study of post-analysis software for immune sequencing data. Their antigens remain unidentified. Incorporated into the TCR beta cDNA libraries were unique molecular identifiers, which served to reduce PCR and sequencing biases. MiXCR was run by TCRdb on the PCR reads, yielding one entry per CDR3 protein. The sample carries hundreds of thousands of distinct CDR3 sequences, roughly 58% recorded once. Study outcomes and limitations: Controls showed lower frequencies than patients for five or six TRBV segments, and TRBV5-6, TRBV5-1 and TRBV20-1 were among these.

What was sequenced was blood. Every receptor here comes from a girl under 18 with multiple sclerosis.

J is TRBJ1-4 and V is TRBV12-3 or TRBV12-4; no clear D. V lost 2 bases, J lost 0 bases, and 19 bases lay in between. The length of the CDR3 is 19 residues. The CDR3 sequence: CASSLIGMWQFATNEKLFF. DNA for the CDR3: TGTGCCAGCAGTTTAATCGGGATGTGGCAGTTTGCAACTAATGAAAAACTGTTTTTT.

This clonotype has only a few counts. The V and J genes are TRBV5-1 and TRBJ2-1; D is ambiguous. From germline, CDR1 is SGHRS and CDR2 YFSETQ. V lost 0 bases and J 0 bases, leaving 7 bases between the germline ends. This CDR3 region has 15 residues. This chain's CDR3 is CASSLDHGSYNEQFF. The CDR3 nucleotides read TGCGCCAGCAGCTTGGATCATGGCTCCTACAATGAGCAGTTCTTC. The variable domain in full, with the rest retrieved from reference TRBV5-1 and TRBJ2-1, is KAGVTQTPRYLIKTRGQQVTLSCSPISGHRSVSWYQQTPGQGLQFLFEYFSETQRNKGNFPGRFSGRQFSNSRSEMNVSTLELGDSALYLCASSLDHGSYNEQFFGPGTRLTVL.

The chain carries TRBV20-1 and TRBJ1-1, with 9 positions matching TRBD1. With V trimmed by 5 bases and J by 6 bases, 7 bases remained unmatched. The CDR3 covers 13 residues. Per germline, CDR1 DFQATT and CDR2 SNEGSKA (reference sequence). The DNA of the CDR3 is TGCAGTGCTCTACAGGGGGCCGAGGCTGAAGCTTTCTTT. It encodes CSALQGAEAEAFF.

The V and J genes are TRBV7-3 and TRBJ2-4, with D perhaps assigned TRBD1 or TRBD2 (5 bases each). The CDR3 consists of 16 residues. Per germline, CDR1 SGHTA and CDR2 FQGTGA. V was trimmed by 5 bases and J by 3 bases, leaving 17 bases between them. Written as DNA, the CDR3 is TGTGCCAGCAGCCCGGGACCCAGCTCCTACAAAAACATTCAGTACTTC. Translating gives CASSPGPSSYKNIQYF.

This chain links TRBV20-1 with TRBJ2-1; 13 bases map to TRBD2. CDR3 length: 15 residues. V was clipped by 5 bases and J by 3 bases; unmatched bases: 4. Looked up from germline, CDR1 is DFQATT and CDR2 is SNEGSKA (reference sequence). CDR3 residues: CSAFGTSGNYNEQFF. The CDR3 region has the DNA TGCAGTGCTTTCGGGACTAGCGGGAACTACAATGAGCAGTTCTTC.

This rearrangement joins TRBV21-1 to TRBJ1-2; TRBD1 reflects the table's D call only, with no check against the DNA. TRBV21-1 is assigned pseudogene status. This CDR3 is built from 19 residues. CDR3 amino acids: CASSRRERGGPTHNYGYTF. CDR3 sequence (DNA): TGTGCCAGCAGCCGAAGGGAGAGGGGAGGACCTACCCATAACTATGGCTACACCTTC.

The chain carries TRBV6-5 and TRBJ2-5; D is possibly TRBD1 or TRBD2 (6 bases each). Germline V gives CDR1 MNHEY, CDR2 SVGAGI. The CDR3 runs 17 residues. Trimming left V 3 bases short and J 3 bases short, with 20 bases between. CDR3 amino acids: CASSYGAPGGTKETQYF. CDR3 coding DNA: TGTGCCAGCAGTTATGGGGCCCCCGGGGGCACGAAAGAGACCCAGTACTTC.

The chain joins TRBV5-1 to TRBJ1-2; D is uncertain. Germline-derived CDR1 and CDR2 are SGHRS and YFSETQ. The ends were cut back, 2 bases at V and 4 bases at J, with 9 bases in the middle. This CDR3 comprises 13 residues. CDR3 sequence: CASSLDGLYGYTF. CDR3 nucleotides: TGCGCCAGCAGCTTAGACGGGCTCTATGGCTACACCTTC.

The rearrangement uses TRBV12-3 or TRBV12-4 and TRBJ2-2; D is unresolved. The CDR3 contains 13 residues. With 7 bases removed from V and 2 bases from J, the gap between germline ends came to 8 bases. The CDR3 is CASTDFNTGELFF. In DNA, the CDR3 is TGTGCCAGCACAGACTTCAACACCGGGGAGCTGTTTTTT.

V usage is TRBV7-9 and J usage is TRBJ1-1; D unclear. V dropped 8 bases and J dropped 0 bases, with 13 bases sitting between them. The CDR3 runs to 14 residues. Germline V gene lookup returns CDR1 SEHNR and CDR2 FQNEAQ (reference sequence). Written as DNA, the CDR3 is TGTGCCAGCCTCCTTATTATGATGAACACTGAAGCTTTCTTT. This translates into CASLLIMMNTEAFF.

The sample holds one count of this clonotype. The gene calls are TRBV5-1 and TRBJ1-2; a possible D gene is TRBD1 (6 bases). Deletions cut 0 bases from V and 4 bases from J, with 13 bases between. Germline V gene sequence: CDR1 SGHRS, CDR2 YFSETQ. There are 15 residues in the CDR3. For the CDR3, the DNA is TGCGCCAGCAGCTTGGTGGCAGGGGCGGTCTATGGCTACACCTTC. This translates into CASSLVAGAVYGYTF.

The table lists this clonotype with a few counts. Being one base from a much bigger clone, this may be a read error. The chain combines TRBV12-3 or TRBV12-4 with TRBJ2-1, with D possibly TRBD1 on 5 matching bases. The CDR3 has 11 residues. The CDR3 nucleotides are TGTGCCAGCGGTTTATTAGGGGTGCAGTTCTTC. Amino acids: CASGLLGVQFF.

Only a few counts were recorded for this clonotype. The V call is TRBV7-9, the J call TRBJ1-1; a possible D gene is TRBD1 (5 bases). Germline V gene data show CDR1 as SEHNR and CDR2 as FQNEAQ (reference sequence). This CDR3 has 15 amino acids. V lost 1 base and J lost 4, with 13 bases in between. The CDR3 coding sequence is TGTGCCAGCAGCTTAGTTGGGGGAACTGGCACTGAAGCTTTCTTT. Its protein product is CASSLVGGTGTEAFF.

This clonotype was seen once. The V call is TRBV3-1, the J call TRBJ2-5; D is ambiguous. CDR1 LGHDT and CDR2 YNNKEL come from the germline V gene (reference sequence). There are 14 residues in the CDR3. The V end was cut by 1 base, the J end by 2 bases, with 8 bases between. The CDR3 here is CASSQVSSQETQYF. CDR3 DNA: TGTGCCAGCAGCCAAGTCTCAAGTCAAGAGACCCAGTACTTC.

This clonotype was seen more than once but under ten times. The germline gene is not matched at one end of the junction; a read error may be the cause. The chain recombines TRBV13 with TRBJ2-7, with 8 bases identical to TRBD2. The CDR3 spans 14 residues. Germline values: CDR1 PRHDT, CDR2 FYEKMQ (reference sequence). CDR3 amino acids: CAGSSSGGHYEQYF. In DNA, the CDR3 is TGTGCCGGCAGCTCCAGCGGGGGCCACTACGAGCAGTACTTC.

As concerns this clonotype: The junction departs from germline at one end; a sequencing error may be responsible. The J gene is TRBJ1-1, the V gene TRBV29-1; 7 positions agree with TRBD1. The germline CDR1 and CDR2 sequences are SQVTM and ANQGSEA. CDR3 length equals 13 residues. The CDR3 reads CSVEGQVKPEAFF. CDR3 nucleotide sequence: TGCAGCGTAGAAGGACAGGTTAAGCCTGAAGCTTTCTTT. Combining the CDR3 with reference TRBV29-1 and TRBJ1-1 gives the whole variable domain SAVISQKPSRDICQRGTSLTIQCQVDSQVTMMFWYRQQPGQSLTLIATANQGSEATYESGFVIDKFPISRPNLTFSTLTVSNMSPEDSSIYLCSVEGQVKPEAFFGQGTRLTVV.

This clonotype has more than one count but fewer than ten. The chain employs TRBV20-1 and TRBJ2-1, with D possibly matching TRBD2 (5 bases). V shed 3 bases and J shed 7 bases, with 19 bases lying between them. Germline V gives CDR1 DFQATT, CDR2 SNEGSKA (reference sequence). CDR3 size: 15 residues. CDR3 nucleotides: TGCAGTGCTAGTATGACTATTAGCCGTGCGAATGAGCAGTTCTTC. Its protein product is CSASMTISRANEQFF.

This clonotype came up a few times. V and J are TRBV20-1 and TRBJ1-1; D gene ambiguous. Trimming pared 3 bases from V and 7 bases from J, leaving 15 bases between. Germline assignment: CDR1 DFQATT and CDR2 SNEGSKA (reference sequence). The CDR3 extends over 13 amino acids. CDR3 protein: CSASGLQRSEAFF. The CDR3 DNA reads TGCAGTGCTAGCGGCTTACAGCGGAGTGAAGCTTTCTTT.

This chain links TRBV4-2 with TRBJ2-1, with D tentatively TRBD1 or TRBD2 (5 bases each). There are 16 residues in the CDR3. Germline CDR1 and CDR2: LGHNA and YNFKEQ. V was clipped by 2 bases and J by 3 bases, with 14 bases between them. Here the CDR3 reads CASSQQPGTGYNEQFF. The CDR3 DNA is TGTGCCAGCAGCCAACAACCCGGGACGGGCTACAATGAGCAGTTCTTC.

This chain joins TRBV12-3 or TRBV12-4 and TRBJ2-3, with 8 nucleotides matching TRBD2. The CDR3 is 17 amino acids. Losses at the gene ends were 5 bases for V and 5 bases for J; bases not matched to a gene: 15. In DNA, the CDR3 is TGTGCCAGCAGTCCCCTAAGTAGCGGGGCCTTGGGAGATACGCAGTATTTT. Amino acids: CASSPLSSGALGDTQYF.

This chain joins TRBV27 and TRBJ1-2; TRBD1 might be the D (5 bases). The CDR3 sequence is 11 residues long. CDR1 MNHEY and CDR2 SMNVEV come from the germline V gene (reference sequence). V lost 9 bases to trimming and J lost 6 bases, with 11 bases between them. The CDR3 protein is CASYGGNGYTF. CDR3 bases: TGTGCCAGTTACGGGGGGAATGGCTACACCTTC.

This chain uses TRBV30 with TRBJ2-7, with D possibly called TRBD1 or TRBD2 (6 bases each). This CDR3 spans 11 amino acids. Trimming shortened V by 8 bases and J by 4 bases, and 12 bases separated the two germline ends. CDR1 and CDR2 (germline): GTSNPN, SVGIG (reference sequence). The CDR3 protein is CAHGGGYEQYF. The DNA for the CDR3 is TGTGCCCACGGGGGCGGTTACGAGCAGTACTTC.

CDR3 amino acids: CASSLSMGQYF. DNA for the CDR3: TGTGCCAGCAGCTTGTCGATGGGCCAGTACTTC. The gene calls are TRBV5-5 and TRBJ2-5; D gene unclear. Trimming removed 1 base at V and 10 bases at J, with 8 bases between. The CDR3 is made up of 11 amino acids. Germline assignment: CDR1 SGHKS and CDR2 YYEKEE (reference sequence).

This chain links TRBV20-1 with TRBJ2-3; unclear D gene. This CDR3 spans 12 amino acids. The germline V and J ends were trimmed by 4 bases and 3 bases, with 8 bases remaining between them. The germline CDR1 and CDR2 sequences are DFQATT and SNEGSKA (reference sequence). The DNA for the CDR3 is TGCAGTGCTAAATCTAAGACAGATACGCAGTATTTT. Its translation is CSAKSKTDTQYF.

This sequence joins TRBV2 and TRBJ1-5; the D gene is possibly TRBD1 (6 bases). The CDR3 contains 15 residues. Germline CDR1 SNHLY, CDR2 FYNNEI. Trimming removed 1 base at V and 5 bases at J, with 12 bases between. CDR3 DNA sequence: TGTGCCAGCAGTGAAGTGGCGGGGGGCGATCAGCCCCAGCATTTT. Translated: CASSEVAGGDQPQHF.